Listed here are 11 T cell receptor beta chains from one sample, sequenced in a study of blood T cell repertoires in COVID-19. The repertoire was sequenced with immunoSEQ multiplex PCR; TCRdb's copy has only in-frame clones and lacks some. The sample has around 170,000 clones, about 83% seen once; the top ten hold approximately 12%. The sample consisted of peripheral blood. The receptors stem from a man in his 70s who had recovered from COVID-19.

This chain uses TRBV7-9 with TRBJ1-6; D might be TRBD1 (6 bases). V lost 1 base and J lost 6, with 10 bases in between. The CDR3 totals 15 residues. In germline, CDR1 is SEHNR, CDR2 FQNEAQ (reference sequence). CDR3 sequence: CASSLEGVGNSPLHF. In nucleotides, the CDR3 is TGTGCCAGCAGCTTAGAGGGGGTGGGTAATTCACCCCTCCACTTT.

J is TRBJ1-5 and V is TRBV6-5; 11 bases agree with TRBD1. Trimming removed 11 bases from V and 5 bases from J; junction bases left unmatched: 5. This CDR3 region has 13 residues. Germline CDR1 and CDR2: MNHEY and SVGAGI. CDR3 sequence (DNA): TGTGCCGGAGGACAGGGGGCACATCAGCCCCAGCATTTT. Amino acids: CAGGQGAHQPQHF.

Only one count was recorded for this clone. The chain recombines TRBV6-4 with TRBJ1-1; D possibly corresponds to TRBD1 (5 bases). CDR1 and CDR2 from the germline V gene are MRHNA and SNTAGT. The V gene lost 8 bases and the J gene lost 10 bases, with 11 bases spanning the gap. The CDR3 has 10 residues. The CDR3 protein is CASGGSGAFF. CDR3 in DNA: TGTGCCAGCGGGGGGTCTGGAGCTTTCTTT.

The chain uses TRBV7-8 and TRBJ1-1; TRBD1 is a possible D gene (6 bases). The V end was cut by 2 bases, the J end by 4 bases, with 11 bases between. CDR1 is SGHVS, CDR2 FQNEAQ, per germline. The CDR3 is 14 amino acids. The CDR3 nucleotides read TGTGCCAGCAGCTTAATACAGGGTGGCACTGAAGCTTTCTTT. Protein sequence: CASSLIQGGTEAFF.

CDR3 in DNA: TGTGCCAGCAGGGCCGCATCGGGAGGGGGGGGTGAGCAGTTCTTC. It specifies CASRAASGGGGEQFF. V is TRBV2 and J is TRBJ2-1; 8 bases match TRBD2. The length of the CDR3 is 15 residues. Germline loops: CDR1 SNHLY, CDR2 FYNNEI. V dropped 6 bases and J dropped 9; count of bases not matched to a gene: 13.

This clone occurred once. The chain has TRBV7-3 and TRBJ2-1, with TRBD2 as a possible D gene (7 bases). Germline lookup yields CDR1 SGHTA and CDR2 FQGTGA. This CDR3 contains 15 residues. Trimming left V 2 bases short and J 5 bases short, with 13 bases between. CDR3 DNA sequence: TGTGCCAGCAGCTTAGCGGGGGCGGCCCACAATGAGCAGTTCTTC. Translating gives CASSLAGAAHNEQFF.

The J gene is TRBJ1-5, the V gene TRBV9; D perhaps matches TRBD1 (6 bases). Germline CDR1 reads SGDLS; CDR2 reads YYNGEE. V lost 4 bases, J lost 2 bases, and 13 bases lay in between. The CDR3 is 15 amino acids. Written as DNA, the CDR3 is TGTGCCAGCAGCCCTGGGGGGGCGGGCAATCAGCCCCAGCATTTT. It encodes CASSPGGAGNQPQHF.

The chain combines TRBV19 with TRBJ2-2, with D perhaps matching TRBD1 (5 bases). Per germline, CDR1 LNHDA and CDR2 SQIVND (reference sequence). The V end lost 2 bases, the J end lost 4 bases, and 11 bases lay between the germline ends. The CDR3 contains 15 residues. This CDR3 reads CASSIQGPFTGELFF. DNA for the CDR3: TGTGCCAGTAGTATACAGGGCCCATTCACCGGGGAGCTGTTTTTT.

The chain combines TRBV7-8 with TRBJ2-2; TRBD1 matches 10 bases. CDR3 size: 15 residues. Trimming at V came to 5 bases and at J to 5 bases, leaving 5 bases not matched to a gene. Germline V CDR1 and CDR2: SGHVS, FQNEAQ. Here the CDR3 DNA reads TGTGCCAGCAGCATCTCGGGACAGGGGACCGGGGAGCTGTTTTTT. Protein product: CASSISGQGTGELFF.

In this sample, this clone turned up a few times. The V and J genes are TRBV10-3 and TRBJ2-1; 13 bases map to TRBD2. The CDR3 has 15 amino acids. V trimming: 4 bases; J trimming: 14 bases; junction bases outside the gene matches: 11. Germline V gives CDR1 ENHRY, CDR2 SYGVKD. For the CDR3, the DNA is TGTGCCATCAGTGCTGGGACTAGCGGGGAGTTTCAAAAGTTCTTC. Translating gives CAISAGTSGEFQKFF.

The chain combines TRBV7-9 with TRBJ2-1; no reliable D call. Trimming removed 1 base from V and 4 bases from J, with 5 bases in between. The germline CDR1 and CDR2 sequences are SEHNR and FQNEAQ (reference sequence). This CDR3 comprises 13 residues. CDR3 sequence (DNA): TGTGCCAGCAGCTTAGAACAGTACAATGAGCAGTTCTTC. Amino acids: CASSLEQYNEQFF.